The following is a T cell receptor beta chain sequence with its context. The target antigen is unknown. This CDR3 has 13 amino acids. Germline V gene sequence: CDR1 MDHEN, CDR2 SYDVKM. The V end was cut by 5 bases, the J end by 6 bases, with 11 bases between. The PCR made use of 60 Vbeta and 13 Jbeta primers. Repertoires were generated with immunoSEQ multiplex PCR, while TCRdb's copy carries only in-frame clones and drops some. The top ten hold about an eighth of the sample, which has around 150,000 clones, over 60% seen once. This entry is derived from a study of cytomegalovirus exposure and HLA in healthy donors. The study's findings and limits: The availability of immune exposure information extended only to CMV serostatus. The study put 150 or so TCR beta chains on its list as cytomegalovirus-associated. Most TCR sequences showed up rarely, but some public TCRs showed up in many donors.

The sequencing input was PBMCs. The chain combines TRBV28 with TRBJ2-1; a weak D match, TRBD1 (6 bases). This receptor was identified in a man between 50 and 59 years old in good health and CMV-seropositive. The CDR3 nucleotides read TGTGCCAGCAGTCCAAACAGGGCCAATGAGCAGTTCTTC. This translates into CASSPNRANEQFF.